A selection of T cell receptor beta chains follows, all from one sample in a study of shared clonotypes between healthy human individuals. Libraries were prepared by immunoSEQ multiplex PCR; TCRdb keeps only in-frame clonotypes and omits some of them. The data show hundreds of thousands of clones, about 92% seen once. Sequencing was performed on naive CD8+ T cells sorted from blood. These receptors came from a man aged 25 to 45 in good health. The CDR3 runs from the conserved cysteine through the conserved F or W. Fields, in order: J gene, D gene, clone size, V gene, CDR3 DNA, CDR3 protein. A D gene is named only where the DNA matches it firmly. The size entry is marked missing in some rows and otherwise reads once, few, many or a size class.

TRBJ2-2 TRBD1 once TRBV29-1 TGCAGCGTTGACCAGGGGGCGGACGGGGAGCTGTTTTTT CSVDQGADGELFF
TRBJ2-2 . . TRBV5-5 TGTGCCAGCAGCGACGCTTCGAGCACCGGGGAGCTGTTTTTT CASSDASSTGELFF
TRBJ2-1 TRBD2 . TRBV5-1 TGCGCCAGCAGCTTGGAGTCTAGCGGGAGTTACTACAATGAGCAGTTCTTC CASSLESSGSYYNEQFF
TRBJ1-2 TRBD1 . TRBV10-1 TGCGCCAGCAGTGAGAGGGAGGACAGGGCGGTCTATGGCTACACCTTC CASSEREDRAVYGYTF
TRBJ2-3 . . TRBV19 TGTGCCAGTAGTATTTACGTCTCGGTGGGGGCGGATACGCAGTATTTT CASSIYVSVGADTQYF
TRBJ1-2 TRBD1 . TRBV5-4 TGTGCCAGCAGCGGGGAAGACAGGGGGAATAACTATGGCTACACCTTC CASSGEDRGNNYGYTF
TRBJ2-3 TRBD2 . TRBV19 TGTGCCAGTAGTACGGCTAGCGGGAGTACAGATACGCAGTATTTT CASSTASGSTDTQYF
TRBJ1-1 TRBD1 . TRBV7-6 TGTGCCAGCAGCCTGACAGGGAGGAACACTGAAGCTTTCTTT CASSLTGRNTEAFF
TRBJ2-1 TRBD1 . TRBV11-2 TGTGCCAGCAGCTTCCAGGGGGTTTTCAATGAGCAGTTCTTC CASSFQGVFNEQFF
TRBJ2-2 . . TRBV29-1 TGCAGCGGTGGACAAGCGAACACCGGGGAGCTGTTTTTT CSGGQANTGELFF
TRBJ2-6 . . TRBV11-2 TGTGCCAGCAGCAAGCGGGTGGTCTCTGGGGCCAACGTCCTGACTTTC CASSKRVVSGANVLTF
TRBJ2-1 TRBD2 . TRBV30 TGTGCCTGGAGTGGGGTGTCAGCGGGAGGGTTCAATGAGCAGTTCTTC CAWSGVSAGGFNEQFF
TRBJ2-7 . . TRBV28 TGTGCCAGCAGTTTTTTAGGGCGGGACAGTCCCTACGAGCAGTACTTC CASSFLGRDSPYEQYF
TRBJ2-1 TRBD1 . TRBV19 TGTGCCAGTAGTATGGACAGGGCCCCTTACAATGAGCAGTTCTTC CASSMDRAPYNEQFF
TRBJ2-2 TRBD2 . TRBV7-2 TGTGCCAGCAGCTTAGCGGGAGGGTACACCGGGGAGCTGTTTTTT CASSLAGGYTGELFF
TRBJ2-2 TRBD2 . TRBV7-7 TGTGCTAGCAGCTTAGCGTGGGCTAGCGGGAGTACCGGGGAGCTGTTTTTT CASSLAWASGSTGELFF
TRBJ2-3 . . TRBV2 TGTGCCAGCAGCTTCGACAGCTTAGGGGCAGATACGCAGTATTTT CASSFDSLGADTQYF
TRBJ2-7 TRBD2 . TRBV28 TGTGCCAGCGCGGGGGGGATAGCGGGAGCCCCCTCGATTTACTACGAGCAGTACTTC CASAGGIAGAPSIYYEQYF
TRBJ2-3 TRBD2 . TRBV9 TGTGCCAGCAGCGAGACTAGCGGATCCACAGATACGCAGTATTTT CASSETSGSTDTQYF
TRBJ2-7 TRBD2 . TRBV9 TGTGCCAGCAGCGTAGGGAAGGGGACTAGCGGGACGTCGCCTCAGTACGAGCAGTACTTC CASSVGKGTSGTSPQYEQYF
TRBJ2-1 TRBD1 . TRBV5-1 TGCGCCAGCAGTGTGGGGACAGGGACCAATGAGCAGTTCTTC CASSVGTGTNEQFF
TRBJ2-2 TRBD1 . TRBV28 TGTGCCAGCAGTACGGGACAGGGGGCCTCCGGGGAGCTGTTTTTT CASSTGQGASGELFF
TRBJ2-5 . . TRBV9 TGTGCCAGCAGCGTAGAAAACAGGAAGCAAGAGACCCAGTACTTC CASSVENRKQETQYF
TRBJ1-5 . few TRBV9 TGTGCCAGCAGCCCGGGGGGAGGGCAGGACCTTAATCAGCCCCAGCATTTT CASSPGGGQDLNQPQHF
TRBJ2-1 TRBD2 once TRBV27 TGTGCCAGCAATCCTCCGGGACTAGCGGGAAGGGACTACAATGAGCAGTTCTTC CASNPPGLAGRDYNEQFF
TRBJ2-1 . . TRBV11-2 TGTGCCAGCAGCTCAACCTTAGGGGTTTTAGGCTCCTACAATGAGCAGTTCTTC CASSSTLGVLGSYNEQFF
TRBJ1-1 . . TRBV12-2 TGTGCAAGTCGCTGCCCCCGAGGGGACACTGAAGCTTTCTTT CASRCPRGDTEAFF
TRBJ2-1 . . TRBV27 TGTGCCAGCAGTTCGGCTCTCCGAGGCAATGAGCAGTTCTTC CASSSALRGNEQFF